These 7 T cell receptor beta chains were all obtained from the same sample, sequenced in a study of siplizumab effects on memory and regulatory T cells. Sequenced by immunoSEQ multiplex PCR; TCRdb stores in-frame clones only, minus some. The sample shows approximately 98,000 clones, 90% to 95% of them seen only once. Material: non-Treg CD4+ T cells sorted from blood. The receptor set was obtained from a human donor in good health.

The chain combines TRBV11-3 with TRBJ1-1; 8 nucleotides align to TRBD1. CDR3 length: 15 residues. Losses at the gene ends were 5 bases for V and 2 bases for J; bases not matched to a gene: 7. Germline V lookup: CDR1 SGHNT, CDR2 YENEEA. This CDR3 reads CASSLDRGGNTEAFF. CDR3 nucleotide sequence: TGTGCCAGCAGCCTCGACAGGGGTGGCAACACTGAAGCTTTCTTT.

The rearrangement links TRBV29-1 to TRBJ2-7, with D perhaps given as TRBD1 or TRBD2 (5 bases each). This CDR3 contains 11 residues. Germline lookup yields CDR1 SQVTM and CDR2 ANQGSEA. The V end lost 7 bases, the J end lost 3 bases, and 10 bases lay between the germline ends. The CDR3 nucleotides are TGCAGCGCCAGGGACCTCTACGAGCAGTACTTC. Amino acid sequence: CSARDLYEQYF.

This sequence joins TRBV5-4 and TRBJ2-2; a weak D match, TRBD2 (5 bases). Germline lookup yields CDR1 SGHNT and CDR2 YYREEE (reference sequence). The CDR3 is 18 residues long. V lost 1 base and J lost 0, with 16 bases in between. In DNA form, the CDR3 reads TGTGCCAGCAGCTTGTGGTTAGGCGGGCCTGCGAACACCGGGGAGCTGTTTTTT. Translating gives CASSLWLGGPANTGELFF.

The DNA for the CDR3 is TGTGCCAGCAGAACCTTGGGAGGGCCGGAGACCCAGTACTTC. Its translation is CASRTLGGPETQYF. V is TRBV11-2 and J is TRBJ2-5, with TRBD2 matching over 7 bases. CDR1 is SGHAT and CDR2 is FQNNGV in the germline V gene. Trimming cost V 6 bases and J 5 bases; bases outside gene matches: 9. The CDR3 totals 14 residues.

CDR3 DNA: TGTGCCAGCAGCGCAGACAGGGACCGCGAGCAGTACTTC. Protein product: CASSADRDREQYF. The chain carries TRBV11-2 and TRBJ2-7; TRBD1 agrees at 7 bases. CDR3 length: 13 residues. Unmatched junction bases numbered 7, after V lost 5 bases and J lost 6 bases. Germline lookup yields CDR1 SGHAT and CDR2 FQNNGV.

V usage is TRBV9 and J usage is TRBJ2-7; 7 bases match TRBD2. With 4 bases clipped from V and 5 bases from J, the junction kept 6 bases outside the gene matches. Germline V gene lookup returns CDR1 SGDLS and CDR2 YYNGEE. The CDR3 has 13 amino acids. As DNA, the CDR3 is TGTGCCAGCAGCTTCGGACTAGGGGACGAGCAGTACTTC. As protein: CASSFGLGDEQYF.

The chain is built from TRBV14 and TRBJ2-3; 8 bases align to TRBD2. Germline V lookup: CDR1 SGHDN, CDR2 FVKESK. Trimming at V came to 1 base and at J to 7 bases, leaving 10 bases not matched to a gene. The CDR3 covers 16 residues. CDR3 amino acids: CASSQGPKRGPNTQYF. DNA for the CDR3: TGTGCCAGCAGCCAAGGCCCGAAGCGGGGGCCCAATACGCAGTATTTT. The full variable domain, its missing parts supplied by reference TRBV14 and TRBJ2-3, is EAGVTQFPSHSVIEKGQTVTLRCDPISGHDNLYWYRRVMGKEIKFLLHFVKESKQDESGMPNNRFLAERTGGTYSTLKVQPAELEDSGVYFCASSQGPKRGPNTQYFGPGTRLTVL.